Listed below are T cell receptor beta chains from one sample, sequenced in a study of PD-1 blockade in mismatch repair-deficient tumors. Profiling relied on immunoSEQ multiplex PCR, and the TCRdb table lists in-frame clones only, not all of them. The top ten hold approximately 6.5% of the sample, which has 100,000 or so clones, approximately 80% seen once. Here the sequenced sample was peripheral blood, taken 30 to 36 weeks after starting pembrolizumab. These receptors all stem from an adult with mismatch repair-deficient cancer. Both conserved end residues are part of each CDR3. A D gene is named only where the DNA matches it firmly. The size entry is marked missing in some rows and otherwise reads once, few, many or a size class.

d_call: .
j_call: TRBJ2-7
clone_size: .
v_call: TRBV6-7
cdr3_nt: TGTGCCAGCAGTTGGGAGGCCCCCAGCTCCTACGAGCAGTACTTC
cdr3_aa: CASSWEAPSSYEQYF

d_call: .
j_call: TRBJ2-7
clone_size: .
v_call: TRBV30
cdr3_nt: TGTGCCTGGAGTGTAAGTCTCTACTACGAGCAGTACTTC
cdr3_aa: CAWSVSLYYEQYF

d_call: .
j_call: TRBJ2-1
clone_size: .
v_call: TRBV7-2
cdr3_nt: TGTGCCAGCAGCCAACAAGGGACACGTAATGAGCAGTTCTTC
cdr3_aa: CASSQQGTRNEQFF

d_call: TRBD2
j_call: TRBJ2-1
clone_size: .
v_call: TRBV27
cdr3_nt: TGTGCCAGCAGACCGGGACTAGCTTACAATGAGCAGTTCTTC
cdr3_aa: CASRPGLAYNEQFF

d_call: .
j_call: TRBJ1-1
clone_size: .
v_call: TRBV6-5
cdr3_nt: TGTGCCAGCAGTTACTTCGACGGTTACACTGAAGCTTTCTTT
cdr3_aa: CASSYFDGYTEAFF

d_call: .
j_call: TRBJ2-6
clone_size: .
v_call: TRBV29-1
cdr3_nt: TGCAGCGTTAGTGACAGAGGGGCCAACGTCCTGACTTTC
cdr3_aa: CSVSDRGANVLTF

d_call: TRBD1
j_call: TRBJ1-1
clone_size: .
v_call: TRBV7-3
cdr3_nt: TGTGCCAGCAGCTTAACGGGACAGGGGGCGAGGACTGAAGCTTTCTTT
cdr3_aa: CASSLTGQGARTEAFF

d_call: TRBD1
j_call: TRBJ1-2
clone_size: .
v_call: TRBV6-5
cdr3_nt: TGTGCCAGCAGTTACTATGGGACAGGCTATGGCTACACCTTC
cdr3_aa: CASSYYGTGYGYTF

d_call: TRBD1
j_call: TRBJ1-1
clone_size: .
v_call: TRBV6-5
cdr3_nt: TGTGCCAGCAGTTACTCGCTGTTGGGGACAGACGCTTTCTTT
cdr3_aa: CASSYSLLGTDAFF

d_call: TRBD1
j_call: TRBJ2-3
clone_size: .
v_call: TRBV5-6
cdr3_nt: TGTGCCAGCAGCTGGGCCGGGACAGGGGTTGCAGATACGCAGTATTTT
cdr3_aa: CASSWAGTGVADTQYF

d_call: .
j_call: TRBJ2-7
clone_size: .
v_call: TRBV6-5
cdr3_nt: TGTGCCAGCAGTTTGGCGGGAACCTACGAGCAGTACTTC
cdr3_aa: CASSLAGTYEQYF

d_call: .
j_call: TRBJ1-4
clone_size: once
v_call: TRBV2
cdr3_nt: TGTGCCAGCCGGTTCGGGACATCGAATGAAAAACTGTTTTTT
cdr3_aa: CASRFGTSNEKLFF

d_call: .
j_call: TRBJ1-4
clone_size: .
v_call: TRBV11-2
cdr3_nt: TGTGCCAGCAGCTTAGGTCGTGGGGGGCAGGCTAATGAAAAACTGTTTTTT
cdr3_aa: CASSLGRGGQANEKLFF